The 28 T cell receptor beta chains below all came from one sample that was sequenced in a study of T-cell reconstitution after alpha-beta-depleted transplantation in children. Construction of the TCRbeta library involved unique molecular identifiers. Each CDR3 protein gets one entry after TCRdb re-called the PCR reads with MiXCR. The sample has fewer than 250,000 distinct CDR3 sequences, 6.5% to 10% seen once. The sequences come from PBMCs, mostly from graft donor cells, collected 180 days after TCRalphabeta/CD19-depleted stem cell transplant. These receptors were taken from a male patient between 5 and 17 years old who had a stem cell transplant for acute lymphoblastic leukemia, so the T cells may come from the graft donor.

With respect to this clonotype: A much larger clone is a single base away; this may be a read error. The gene calls are TRBV11-1 and TRBJ2-2, with TRBD1 matching 8 bases. Germline V gene data show CDR1 as SGHAT and CDR2 as FQDESV (reference sequence). This CDR3 has 14 amino acids. The trim removed 2 bases at V and 4 bases at J, leaving 0 bases unmatched. CDR3 loop: CASSLQGATGELFF. The CDR3 coding sequence is TGTGCCAGCAGCTTACAGGGGGCCACCGGGGAGCTGTTTTTT.

This clonotype occurred many times. This chain joins TRBV5-1 and TRBJ2-2; TRBD1 or TRBD2 may be the D gene (5 bases each). Germline V gene data show CDR1 as SGHRS and CDR2 as YFSETQ. The CDR3 has 15 amino acids. V was trimmed by 1 base and J by 8 bases, leaving 15 bases between them. CDR3 sequence: CASSLSKSGAGELFF. In DNA form, the CDR3 reads TGCGCCAGCAGCTTGTCGAAATCCGGGGCTGGGGAGCTGTTTTTT.

As regards this clonotype: The junction shows a germline mismatch at one end, possibly a read error. The chain recombines TRBV19 with TRBJ2-1; maybe TRBD1 (6 bases). CDR1 and CDR2 from the germline V gene are LNHDA and SQIVND (reference sequence). The CDR3 has 14 amino acids. The CDR3 coding sequence is TGTGCCAGTAGTATTTTACCAGGGGTGGATGAGGAGTTCTTC. Translated: CASSILPGVDEEFF.

This clonotype was seen repeatedly, ten times or more. This sequence joins TRBV27 and TRBJ2-7, with D perhaps matching TRBD2 (6 bases). Trimming left V 3 bases short and J 4 bases short, with 16 bases between. This CDR3 contains 15 residues. Germline CDR1 is MNHEY and CDR2 is SMNVEV (reference sequence). Written as DNA, the CDR3 is TGTGCCAGCAGTTTCCTCCCGGGACTTACGTACGAGCAGTACTTC. Amino acids: CASSFLPGLTYEQYF.

There are many counts of this clonotype. The rearrangement links TRBV11-2 to TRBJ2-5, with 8 bases that match TRBD2. The CDR3 has 16 amino acids. Trimming at V came to 0 bases and at J to 1 base, leaving 4 bases not matched to a gene. Looked up from germline, CDR1 is SGHAT and CDR2 is FQNNGV. The CDR3 DNA follows: TGTGCCAGCAGCTTAGATGGCGGGGGGACCCAAGAGACCCAGTACTTC. It specifies CASSLDGGGTQETQYF.

Concerning this clonotype itself: One junction end does not reproduce the germline sequence, and a read error may be involved. V is TRBV5-6 and J is TRBJ1-2; D possibly corresponds to TRBD1 (6 bases). Germline loops: CDR1 SGHDT, CDR2 YYEEEE. CDR3 length: 14 residues. CDR3 protein: CAISPEGHFYGYTF. The CDR3 DNA is TGTGCCATCAGCCCCGAGGGACATTTCTATGGCTACACCTTC.

A note on this clonotype: A read error may be the cause here, since a much bigger clone is one base away. The CDR3 carries no conserved terminal phenylalanine or tryptophan, so it likely arises from a read error. The chain carries TRBV5-1 and TRBJ1-1; 7 bases are a match to TRBD1. The germline V gene encodes CDR1 SGHRS and CDR2 YFSETQ. CDR3 size: 16 residues. After removal of 2 bases from V and 1 base from J, the junction contained 8 bases not matched to a gene. In DNA, the CDR3 is TGCGCCAGCAGCTTAGGAGTAGACAGGGCGAACACTGAAGCTTTCCTT. Its translation is CASSLGVDRANTEAFL.

Comments on this clonotype: It may be a read error: a sequence one base away is much more abundant. The chain carries TRBV6-1 and TRBJ2-6, with D perhaps matching TRBD1 (5 bases). CDR1 and CDR2 (germline): MNHNS, SASEGT. The CDR3 loop spans 16 amino acids. V was trimmed by 6 bases and J by 0 bases, leaving 12 bases between them. Here the CDR3 reads CASRVRVNSGANVLTF. Written as DNA, the CDR3 is TGTGCCAGCAGGGTCAGGGTCAACTCTGGGGCCAACGTCCTGACTTTC.

This clonotype was counted many times. The chain couples TRBV6-5 to TRBJ2-3; 13 nucleotides match TRBD2. J gave up 2 bases and V 6 bases, and 8 bases lay outside the gene matches. The CDR3 loop spans 17 amino acids. CDR1 MNHEY and CDR2 SVGAGI come from the germline V gene. CDR3 sequence: CASSVMGTSGDTDTQYF. CDR3 sequence (DNA): TGTGCCAGCAGCGTCATGGGGACTAGCGGGGACACAGATACGCAGTATTTT.

The genes are TRBV27 and TRBJ2-5; D tentatively reads TRBD1 or TRBD2 (5 bases each). Trimming took 1 base from V and 1 from J, leaving 13 bases between them. In germline, CDR1 is MNHEY, CDR2 SMNVEV (reference sequence). The CDR3 has 16 amino acids. Here the CDR3 reads CASSLFGGRGQETQYF. The CDR3 DNA sequence: TGTGCCAGCAGTTTATTTGGGGGACGCGGCCAAGAGACCCAGTACTTC.

This clonotype came up many times. The chain recombines TRBV12-3 or TRBV12-4 with TRBJ2-4, with TRBD1 as a possible D gene (5 bases). V was shortened by 2 bases and J by 7 bases, with 6 bases between the two germline ends. The CDR3 is 12 amino acids. CDR3 sequence: CASSLRGNIQYF. The DNA of the CDR3 is TGTGCCAGCAGTTTAAGGGGTAACATTCAGTACTTC.

In this sample, this clonotype turned up many times. The rearrangement uses TRBV5-5 and TRBJ2-5; 9 bases line up with TRBD1. This CDR3 spans 15 amino acids. Germline V gives CDR1 SGHKS, CDR2 YYEKEE (reference sequence). V lost 3 bases and J lost 5; bases outside the gene matches: 8. CDR3 in DNA: TGTGCCAGCAGCTACACCGGGACAGGGTTGGAGACCCAGTACTTC. Translation gives CASSYTGTGLETQYF.

This clonotype was seen many times. This chain connects TRBV28 to TRBJ2-1; a weak D match, TRBD2 (6 bases). Germline V gives CDR1 MDHEN, CDR2 SYDVKM. The CDR3 consists of 13 residues. V lost 2 bases, J lost 8 bases, and 10 bases lay in between. The chain's CDR3 is CASSLGGVHEQFF. The CDR3 DNA is TGTGCCAGCAGTTTAGGCGGGGTCCATGAGCAGTTCTTC.

This clonotype has at least ten counts. The J gene is TRBJ1-5, the V gene TRBV12-3 or TRBV12-4; D ambiguous. This CDR3 contains 13 residues. The germline V and J ends were trimmed by 6 bases and 1 base, with 7 bases remaining between them. The CDR3 here is CASSTRSNQPQHF. CDR3 DNA sequence: TGTGCCAGCAGCACCAGGAGCAATCAGCCCCAGCATTTT.

This clonotype was found many times. The chain employs TRBV20-1 and TRBJ1-4, with TRBD1 matching over 8 bases. The CDR3 contains 15 residues. Germline CDR1 is DFQATT and CDR2 is SNEGSKA (reference sequence). With V trimmed by 0 bases and J by 7 bases, 7 bases remained unmatched. CDR3 protein: CSARDPQGASEKLFF. The CDR3 nucleotides read TGCAGTGCTAGAGATCCCCAGGGGGCAAGTGAAAAACTGTTTTTT.

This clonotype was counted many times. The V call is TRBV2, the J call TRBJ2-5; D could derive from TRBD1 or TRBD2 (5 bases each). CDR3 length: 13 amino acids. Looked up from germline, CDR1 is SNHLY and CDR2 is FYNNEI. Trimming pared 7 bases from V and 2 bases from J, leaving 11 bases between. The CDR3, as DNA: TGTGCCAGCAAGGGGACGGAGCAAGAGACCCAGTACTTC. Its translation is CASKGTEQETQYF. Using reference TRBV2 and TRBJ2-5 for the parts outside the CDR3, the full variable domain is EPEVTQTPSHQVTQMGQEVILRCVPISNHLYFYWYRQILGQKVEFLVSFYNNEISEKSEIFDDQFSVERPDGSNFTLKIRSTKLEDSAMYFCASKGTEQETQYFGPGTRLLVL.

About this clonotype itself: A read error may be the cause here, since a much bigger clone is one base away. The gene calls are TRBV29-1 and TRBJ2-7; D might be TRBD2 (5 bases). The germline gives CDR1 SQVTM, CDR2 ANQGSEA. The CDR3 has 14 residues. The DNA for the CDR3 is TGCGGCGTTGCAAACGGACTTCTCTCCTACGAGCAGTACTTC. It yields the protein CGVANGLLSYEQYF.

This clonotype came up many times. This rearrangement joins TRBV29-1 to TRBJ1-1; D remains unclear. In germline, CDR1 is SQVTM, CDR2 ANQGSEA. The CDR3 sequence is 13 residues long. The V gene lost 8 bases and the J gene lost 3 bases, with 16 bases spanning the gap. CDR3 sequence (DNA): TGCAGCATCTGGACCTCTTCCCACACTGAAGCTTTCTTT. This encodes CSIWTSSHTEAFF.

This clonotype showed up many times. The chain recombines TRBV18 with TRBJ1-1; no definite D call. V was clipped by 5 bases and J by 8 bases, with 15 bases between them. Per the germline V gene, CDR1 is KGHSH and CDR2 is LQKENI. The CDR3 spans 13 residues. The CDR3 DNA reads as TGTGCCAGCTCAACCGGAGGCAGAGGGGAAGCTTTCTTT. It specifies CASSTGGRGEAFF. The full variable domain, in which reference TRBV18 and TRBJ1-1 provide the parts outside the CDR3, is NAGVMQNPRHLVRRRGQEARLRCSPMKGHSHVYWYRQLPEEGLKFMVYLQKENIIDESGMPKERFSAEFPKEGPSILRIQQVVRGDSAAYFCASSTGGRGEAFFGQGTRLTVV.

This clonotype was picked up many times. This chain uses TRBV18 with TRBJ1-2; D may be TRBD1 (5 bases). Between the trimmed V and J ends, which lost 5 bases and 8 bases, there was a span of 18 bases. The CDR3 extends over 14 amino acids. The V gene's germline CDR1 is KGHSH and CDR2 LQKENI. In nucleotides, the CDR3 is TGTGCCAGCTCAGGGACCGAACAATACGGGGGCTACACCTTC. Its protein product is CASSGTEQYGGYTF.

In this sample, this clonotype turned up many times. V gene TRBV7-9 combines with J gene TRBJ1-2; D is uncertain. The CDR3 has 16 residues. CDR1 is SEHNR and CDR2 is FQNEAQ in the germline V gene (reference sequence). With 3 bases removed from V and 4 bases from J, the gap between germline ends came to 18 bases. This CDR3 reads CASSFPDPGRSYGYTF. The CDR3 bases are TGTGCCAGCAGCTTCCCAGATCCCGGGCGGAGCTATGGCTACACCTTC.

This clonotype was found many times. This rearrangement joins TRBV4-3 to TRBJ2-4, with D hard to call. The germline V gene encodes CDR1 LGHNA and CDR2 YSLEER. The CDR3 is 14 amino acids. Deletions cut 0 bases from V and 3 bases from J, with 6 bases between. The CDR3 DNA is TGCGCCAGCAGCCAAGAGTTAAGCAAAAACATTCAGTACTTC. Residues: CASSQELSKNIQYF.

This clonotype occurred many times. The gene calls are TRBV10-3 and TRBJ2-1; D might be TRBD1 (5 bases). Germline V CDR1 and CDR2: ENHRY, SYGVKD. This CDR3 has 11 amino acids. V was shortened by 10 bases and J by 7 bases, with 11 bases between the two germline ends. The chain's CDR3 is CATAPGNEQFF. As DNA, the CDR3 is TGTGCCACCGCTCCAGGGAATGAGCAGTTCTTC.

This clonotype was seen ten or more times. This chain links TRBV27 with TRBJ2-1, with D tentatively TRBD2 (5 bases). The V gene's germline CDR1 is MNHEY and CDR2 SMNVEV (reference sequence). Trimming pared 2 bases from V and 6 bases from J, leaving 14 bases between. This CDR3 contains 15 residues. The CDR3 DNA reads TGTGCCAGCAGTTTAGGAGGTCTCGGTCTCAATGAGCAGTTCTTC. Encoded protein: CASSLGGLGLNEQFF.

This clonotype was observed many times. The rearrangement links TRBV20-1 to TRBJ2-7; 9 nucleotides match TRBD1. This CDR3 has 14 residues. The J segment lost 1 base and the V segment lost 3 bases, leaving 4 bases of the junction unmatched. Germline-derived CDR1 and CDR2 are DFQATT and SNEGSKA (reference sequence). The DNA of the CDR3 is TGCAGTGCTAGGAGCGGGACAGGGTCCTACGAGCAGTACTTC. Amino acids: CSARSGTGSYEQYF.

A remark on this clonotype: With a much larger clone just one base away, this may be a read error. The rearrangement joins TRBV12-3 or TRBV12-4 to TRBJ2-2; possibly TRBD1 or TRBD2 for D (5 bases each). CDR3 length: 13 amino acids. V dropped 8 bases and J dropped 1 base, with 8 bases sitting between them. The CDR3 here is CASVGVNTGELFF. The CDR3 coding sequence is TGTGCCAGCGTGGGGGTGAACACCGGGGAGCTGTTTTTT.

The chain joins TRBV20-1 to TRBJ2-3; 7 bases map to TRBD2. CDR3 length equals 14 residues. Trimming took 5 bases from V and 3 from J; bases not matched to a gene: 8. CDR1 is DFQATT and CDR2 is SNEGSKA in the germline V gene (reference sequence). The CDR3 is CSAWTSLLTDTQYF. The DNA for the CDR3 is TGCAGTGCTTGGACTAGTCTCCTGACAGATACGCAGTATTTT.

This clonotype was observed many times. The J gene is TRBJ2-4, the V gene TRBV11-2, with TRBD1 identical over 7 bases. After removal of 5 bases from V and 7 bases from J, the junction contained 5 bases not matched to a gene. Germline V gene data show CDR1 as SGHAT and CDR2 as FQNNGV. The CDR3 spans 13 residues. CDR3 protein: CASSHRGSNIQYF. As DNA, the CDR3 is TGTGCCAGCAGCCACAGGGGTAGCAACATTCAGTACTTC.